These 11 T cell receptor beta chains originate from one sample sequenced in a study of cytomegalovirus exposure and HLA in healthy donors. This table comes from immunoSEQ multiplex PCR, and its TCRdb copy is limited to in-frame clones, with some not included. The sample holds roughly 82,000 clones, approximately 93% seen once. The sequencing input was PBMCs. The receptors were gathered from a man aged 18 to 30 in good health and CMV-seronegative.

This clone is a singleton in its sample. The V call is TRBV5-1, the J call TRBJ2-2; possible D gene TRBD1, 5 bases. CDR1 and CDR2 (germline): SGHRS, YFSETQ. Trimming removed 5 bases from V and 1 base from J, with 9 bases in between. The CDR3 extends over 14 amino acids. The CDR3 protein is CASRVGQNTGELFF. CDR3 sequence (DNA): TGCGCCAGCAGGGTCGGACAGAACACCGGGGAGCTGTTTTTT.

This chain uses TRBV12-5 with TRBJ2-7, with TRBD1 identical over 11 bases. There are 17 residues in the CDR3. Looked up from germline, CDR1 is LGHNT and CDR2 is FRNRAP. V was clipped by 5 bases and J by 3 bases; unmatched bases: 12. The CDR3 here is CASGPGTGGPEGYEQYF. CDR3 DNA sequence: TGTGCTAGTGGTCCCGGGACAGGGGGGCCTGAGGGCTACGAGCAGTACTTC. Together with reference TRBV12-5 and TRBJ2-7, the CDR3 gives the full variable domain: DARVTQTPRHKVTEMGQEVTMRCQPILGHNTVFWYRQTMMQGLELLAYFRNRAPLDDSGMPKDRFSAEMPDATLATLKIQPSEPRDSAVYFCASGPGTGGPEGYEQYFGPGTRLTVT.

The chain uses TRBV7-2 and TRBJ2-1, with D possibly TRBD1 on 5 matching bases. V was cut by 2 bases and J by 10 bases, with 6 bases left in between. The CDR3 loop spans 11 amino acids. The germline V gene encodes CDR1 SGHTA and CDR2 FQGNSA. This CDR3 is CASSLSGEQFF. The CDR3 coding sequence is TGTGCCAGCAGCTTATCAGGGGAGCAGTTCTTC.

The chain has TRBV19 and TRBJ1-2; possible D gene TRBD1, 6 bases. Germline values: CDR1 LNHDA, CDR2 SQIVND (reference sequence). Trimming left V 5 bases short and J 4 bases short, with 17 bases between. CDR3 length equals 15 residues. In DNA, the CDR3 is TGTGCCAGTAGTCCCTCGACAGGTCCTATCTATGGCTACACCTTC. This translates into CASSPSTGPIYGYTF.

This sequence joins TRBV2 and TRBJ2-3; possible D gene TRBD1, 6 bases. Trimming took 4 bases from V and 0 from J, leaving 11 bases between them. The CDR3 extends over 15 amino acids. Germline lookup yields CDR1 SNHLY and CDR2 FYNNEI. This chain's CDR3 is CASSVRQGSTDTQYF. The CDR3 region has the DNA TGTGCCAGCAGTGTGCGGCAGGGGAGCACAGATACGCAGTATTTT.

V and J are TRBV9 and TRBJ1-2; unclear D gene. Trimming shortened V by 4 bases and J by 8 bases, and 21 bases separated the two germline ends. Per germline, CDR1 SGDLS and CDR2 YYNGEE. The CDR3 extends over 15 amino acids. The CDR3 bases are TGTGCCAGCAGCACCCCCTCCGGGAGTCAGGACGGCTACACCTTC. It codes for CASSTPSGSQDGYTF.

The chain has TRBV4-1 and TRBJ2-3; the match to TRBD2 covers 8 bases. The J segment lost 3 bases and the V segment lost 3 bases, leaving 8 bases of the junction unmatched. CDR1 is MGHRA, CDR2 YSYEKL, per germline. CDR3 length: 16 amino acids. CDR3 region: CASSHSGTSITDTQYF. For the CDR3, the DNA is TGCGCCAGCAGCCACTCCGGGACTAGTATAACAGATACGCAGTATTTT.

The chain couples TRBV11-3 to TRBJ2-5, with 8 bases that match TRBD2. CDR1 is SGHNT, CDR2 YENEEA, per germline. The CDR3 is 15 amino acids. V dropped 5 bases and J dropped 5; count of bases not matched to a gene: 10. Written as DNA, the CDR3 is TGTGCCAGCAGCCCCCCCGGGGGGGTGGAGGAGACCCAGTACTTC. Amino acids: CASSPPGGVEETQYF.

This chain joins TRBV30 and TRBJ1-2; the D is unclear. This CDR3 is 12 amino acids long. The ends were cut back, 3 bases at V and 4 bases at J, with 9 bases in the middle. Germline CDR1 reads GTSNPN; CDR2 reads SVGIG (reference sequence). The CDR3 here is CAWSRATYGYTF. DNA of the CDR3: TGTGCCTGGAGCCGAGCTACCTATGGCTACACCTTC.

This clone was observed a handful of times. The rearrangement joins TRBV7-6 to TRBJ2-1; D gene uncertain. Trimming took 2 bases from V and 0 from J, leaving 11 bases between them. This CDR3 region has 16 residues. CDR1 is SGHVS and CDR2 is FNYEAQ in the germline V gene. Here the CDR3 DNA reads TGTGCCAGCAGCTTATTGGCCTCTGGCTCCTACAATGAGCAGTTCTTC. The encoded protein is CASSLLASGSYNEQFF.

The genes are TRBV5-1 and TRBJ1-1; tentative D call: TRBD1 (5 bases). The CDR3 totals 14 residues. Germline values: CDR1 SGHRS, CDR2 YFSETQ. Trimming pared 4 bases from V and 6 bases from J, leaving 16 bases between. The CDR3 DNA follows: TGCGCCAGCAGCCTCAATGCGGGGGTGGCTGAAGCTTTCTTT. This gives the protein CASSLNAGVAEAFF.